A selection of T cell receptor beta chains follows, all from one sample in a study of beta chain features in type 1 diabetes. Assay: immunoSEQ multiplex PCR; the TCRdb copy retains only in-frame clones and omits some. Of some 350,000 clones detected, 8% to 10% appear once; the ten largest clones hold over 0.45%. Source material: central memory CD4+ T cells from blood. The receptors here all came from a man under 40 with type 1 diabetes. CDR3s include the opening cysteine and the closing phenylalanine or tryptophan. Fields, in order: D gene, V gene, clone size, J gene, CDR3 protein, CDR3 DNA. A D gene is named only where the DNA matches it firmly. Clone size is shown for a subset of rows, as once, few, many or a class of expanded clone.

.	TRBV6-4	.	TRBJ1-5	CASTPGAGRQPQHF	TGTGCCAGCACCCCGGGGGCAGGGAGGCAGCCCCAGCATTTT
.	TRBV11-2	few	TRBJ1-4	CASSFRPGVGEKLFF	TGTGCCAGCAGCTTCCGACCAGGGGTCGGGGAAAAACTGTTTTTT
TRBD2	TRBV29-1	many	TRBJ2-1	CSVRTSGKKSEQFF	TGCAGCGTGAGGACTAGCGGGAAAAAGAGTGAGCAGTTCTTC
TRBD1	TRBV11-2	.	TRBJ1-1	CASSLGQGEGNTEAFF	TGTGCCAGCAGCTTGGGACAGGGGGAAGGGAACACTGAAGCTTTCTTT
TRBD1	TRBV5-1	few	TRBJ2-1	CASSSLERGPSNEQFF	TGCGCCAGCAGCTCGTTGGAGAGGGGGCCATCCAATGAGCAGTTCTTC
.	TRBV28	.	TRBJ2-2	CASMGQANTGELFF	TGTGCCAGCATGGGGCAGGCGAACACCGGGGAGCTGTTTTTT
.	TRBV28	.	TRBJ1-3	CASSLLPGTGNTIYF	TGTGCCAGCAGTTTACTCCCAGGGACTGGAAACACCATATATTTT
TRBD1	TRBV27	.	TRBJ2-7	CASSFSTGVSYEQYF	TGTGCCAGCAGTTTCTCGACAGGGGTCTCCTACGAGCAGTACTTC
TRBD2	TRBV11-2	.	TRBJ2-5	CASSLVSSGPGAQYF	TGTGCCAGCAGCTTAGTGTCTAGCGGACCGGGGGCCCAGTACTTC
TRBD2	TRBV27	few	TRBJ2-1	CASSLNAGGYNEQFF	TGTGCCAGCAGTTTAAACGCGGGAGGATACAATGAGCAGTTCTTC
.	TRBV11-2	few	TRBJ2-1	CASTSLKLGYNEQFF	TGTGCCAGCACCTCTCTTAAATTGGGGTACAATGAGCAGTTCTTC
.	TRBV11-1	many	TRBJ2-7	CASSLSSEQYF	TGTGCCAGCAGCTTAAGCAGCGAGCAGTACTTC
TRBD2	TRBV5-1	.	TRBJ2-7	CASSLTQAGVSRNEQYF	TGCGCCAGCAGCTTGACCCAGGCGGGGGTGTCTCGGAACGAGCAGTACTTC
.	TRBV6-6	.	TRBJ2-5	CASSTLWETQYF	TGTGCCAGCAGCACCCTCTGGGAGACCCAGTACTTC
.	TRBV23-1	many	TRBJ2-7	CASTGHSTYEQYF	TGCGCCAGCACCGGACATTCGACGTATGAGCAGTACTTC
.	TRBV6-5	few	TRBJ1-5	CASSYSMGGNQPQHF	TGTGCCAGCAGTTACTCGATGGGGGGCAATCAGCCCCAGCATTTT
.	TRBV6-5	few	TRBJ1-5	CASSYVREGQPQHF	TGTGCCAGCAGTTACGTCAGGGAGGGTCAGCCCCAGCATTTT
.	TRBV28	few	TRBJ1-5	CASTSSAGGPVGQPQHF	TGTGCCAGCACCTCCTCCGCCGGGGGGCCGGTGGGTCAGCCCCAGCATTTT
.	TRBV18	few	TRBJ1-1	CASSFGLDPRAFF	TGTGCCAGCTCATTTGGTTTGGACCCCAGGGCTTTCTTT
.	TRBV4-3	.	TRBJ2-1	CASSQEHPGMNEQFF	TGCGCCAGCAGCCAAGAACACCCGGGGATGAATGAGCAGTTCTTC
.	TRBV20-1	.	TRBJ2-7	CSARQGYEQYF	TGCAGTGCTAGGCAGGGTTACGAGCAGTACTTC
.	TRBV7-2	.	TRBJ1-4	CASRSGAGLSNEKLFF	TGTGCCAGCAGATCCGGGGCGGGGCTTTCTAATGAAAAACTGTTTTTT
.	TRBV6-5	few	TRBJ2-3	CASSYDRPSTDTQYF	TGTGCCAGCAGTTACGACCGACCTAGCACAGATACGCAGTATTTT
TRBD2	TRBV2	.	TRBJ2-3	CASIAGPLDTQYF	TGTGCCAGCATAGCGGGACCCTTGGATACGCAGTATTTT
.	TRBV7-9	few	TRBJ2-1	CASSSDHEQFF	TGTGCCAGCAGTTCCGACCATGAGCAGTTCTTC
TRBD2	TRBV28	few	TRBJ2-1	CASTRSGRPLLEQFF	TGTGCCAGCACCCGTAGCGGGAGACCTCTTCTTGAGCAGTTCTTC
.	TRBV5-4	.	TRBJ2-7	CASSLVGAAQPYEQYF	TGTGCCAGCAGCTTGGTAGGGGCGGCCCAACCCTACGAGCAGTACTTC
.	TRBV4-3	.	TRBJ2-1	CASSQSLAGNDEQFF	TGCGCCAGCAGCCAATCCCTCGCAGGGAACGATGAGCAGTTCTTC
.	TRBV7-2	.	TRBJ2-1	CASSATANEQFF	TGTGCCAGCAGCGCGACAGCAAATGAGCAGTTCTTC